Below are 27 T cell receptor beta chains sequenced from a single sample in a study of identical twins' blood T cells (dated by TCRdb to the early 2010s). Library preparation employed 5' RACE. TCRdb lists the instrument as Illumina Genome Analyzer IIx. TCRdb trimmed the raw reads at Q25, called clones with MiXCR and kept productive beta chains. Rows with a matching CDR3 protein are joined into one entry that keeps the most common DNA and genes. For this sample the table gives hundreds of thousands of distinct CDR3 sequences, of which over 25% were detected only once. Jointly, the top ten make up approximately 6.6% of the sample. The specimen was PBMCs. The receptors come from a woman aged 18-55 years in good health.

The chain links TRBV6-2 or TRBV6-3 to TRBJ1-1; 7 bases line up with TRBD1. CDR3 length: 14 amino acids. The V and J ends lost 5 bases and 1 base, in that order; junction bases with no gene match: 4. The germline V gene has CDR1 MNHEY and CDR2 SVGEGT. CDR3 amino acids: CASSRTGENTEAFF. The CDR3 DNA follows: TGTGCCAGCAGTCGAACAGGGGAGAACACTGAAGCTTTCTTT.

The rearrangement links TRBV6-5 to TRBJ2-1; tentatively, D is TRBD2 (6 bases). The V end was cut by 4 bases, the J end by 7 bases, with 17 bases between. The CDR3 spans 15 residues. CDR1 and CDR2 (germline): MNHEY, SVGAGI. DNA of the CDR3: TGTGCCAGCAGTTCCGGGATCGGGGGTGGGAATGAGCAGTTCTTC. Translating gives CASSSGIGGGNEQFF.

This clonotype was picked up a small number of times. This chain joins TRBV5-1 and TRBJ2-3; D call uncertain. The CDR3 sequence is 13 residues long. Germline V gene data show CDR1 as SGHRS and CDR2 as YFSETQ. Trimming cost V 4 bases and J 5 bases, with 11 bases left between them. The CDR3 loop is CASSLIPLDTQYF. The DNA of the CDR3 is TGCGCCAGCAGCCTGATACCACTAGATACGCAGTATTTT. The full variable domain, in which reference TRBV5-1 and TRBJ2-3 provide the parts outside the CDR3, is KAGVTQTPRYLIKTRGQQVTLSCSPISGHRSVSWYQQTPGQGLQFLFEYFSETQRNKGNFPGRFSGRQFSNSRSEMNVSTLELGDSALYLCASSLIPLDTQYFGPGTRLTVL.

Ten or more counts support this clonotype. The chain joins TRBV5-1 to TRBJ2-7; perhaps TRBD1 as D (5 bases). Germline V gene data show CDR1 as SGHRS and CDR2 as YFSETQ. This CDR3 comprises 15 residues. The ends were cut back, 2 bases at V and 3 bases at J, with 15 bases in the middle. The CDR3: CASSLTPGISYEQYF. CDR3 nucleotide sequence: TGCGCCAGCAGCTTAACCCCAGGGATTAGCTACGAGCAGTACTTC.

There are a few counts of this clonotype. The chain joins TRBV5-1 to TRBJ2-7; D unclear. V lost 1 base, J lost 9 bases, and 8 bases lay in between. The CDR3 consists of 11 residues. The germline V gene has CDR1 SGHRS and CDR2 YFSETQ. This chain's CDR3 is CASSLNRGQYF. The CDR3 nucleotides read TGCGCCAGCAGCTTGAACAGAGGGCAGTACTTC. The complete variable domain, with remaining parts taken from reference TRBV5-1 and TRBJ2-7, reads KAGVTQTPRYLIKTRGQQVTLSCSPISGHRSVSWYQQTPGQGLQFLFEYFSETQRNKGNFPGRFSGRQFSNSRSEMNVSTLELGDSALYLCASSLNRGQYFGPGTRLTVT.

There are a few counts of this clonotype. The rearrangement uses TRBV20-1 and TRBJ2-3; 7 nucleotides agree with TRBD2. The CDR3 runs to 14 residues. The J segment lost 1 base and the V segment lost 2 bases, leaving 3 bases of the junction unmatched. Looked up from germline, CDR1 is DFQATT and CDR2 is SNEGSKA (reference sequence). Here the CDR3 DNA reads TGCAGTGCTAGACTAACTAGCGGCACAGATACGCAGTATTTT. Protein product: CSARLTSGTDTQYF.

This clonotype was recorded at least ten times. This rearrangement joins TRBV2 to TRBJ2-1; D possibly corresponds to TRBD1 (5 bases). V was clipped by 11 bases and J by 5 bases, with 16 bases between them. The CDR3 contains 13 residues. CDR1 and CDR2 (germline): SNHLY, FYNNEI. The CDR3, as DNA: TGTGCCGGAAGCAGGGCAGGAGACAATGAGCAGTTCTTC. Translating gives CAGSRAGDNEQFF.

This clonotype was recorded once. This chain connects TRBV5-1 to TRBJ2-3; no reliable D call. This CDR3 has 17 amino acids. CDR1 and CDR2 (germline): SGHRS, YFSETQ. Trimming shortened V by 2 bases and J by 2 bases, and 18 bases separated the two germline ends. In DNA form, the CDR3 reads TGCGCCAGCAGCTTAGGACGACTGCTTCGAATCACAGATACGCAGTATTTT. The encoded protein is CASSLGRLLRITDTQYF. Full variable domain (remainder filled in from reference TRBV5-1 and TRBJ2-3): KAGVTQTPRYLIKTRGQQVTLSCSPISGHRSVSWYQQTPGQGLQFLFEYFSETQRNKGNFPGRFSGRQFSNSRSEMNVSTLELGDSALYLCASSLGRLLRITDTQYFGPGTRLTVL.

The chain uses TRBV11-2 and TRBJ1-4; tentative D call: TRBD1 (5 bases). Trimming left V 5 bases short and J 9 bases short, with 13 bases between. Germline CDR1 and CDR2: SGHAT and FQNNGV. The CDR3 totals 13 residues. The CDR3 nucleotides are TGTGCCAGCAGCCCCCCGTCAGGGAAAAAACTGTTTTTT. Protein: CASSPPSGKKLFF.

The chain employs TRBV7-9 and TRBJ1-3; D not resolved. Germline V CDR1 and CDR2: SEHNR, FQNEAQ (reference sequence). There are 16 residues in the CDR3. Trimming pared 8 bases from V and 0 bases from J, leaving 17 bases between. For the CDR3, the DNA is TGTGCCAGCGAAAAAGACGGAACTTACTCTGGAAACACCATATATTTT. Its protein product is CASEKDGTYSGNTIYF.

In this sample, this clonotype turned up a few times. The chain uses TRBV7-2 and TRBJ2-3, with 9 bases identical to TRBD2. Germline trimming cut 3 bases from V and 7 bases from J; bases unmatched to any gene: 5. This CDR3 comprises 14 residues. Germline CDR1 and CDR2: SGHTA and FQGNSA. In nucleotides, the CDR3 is TGTGCCAGCAGCTTGGGACTAGCTGACCATACGCAGTATTTT. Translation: CASSLGLADHTQYF.

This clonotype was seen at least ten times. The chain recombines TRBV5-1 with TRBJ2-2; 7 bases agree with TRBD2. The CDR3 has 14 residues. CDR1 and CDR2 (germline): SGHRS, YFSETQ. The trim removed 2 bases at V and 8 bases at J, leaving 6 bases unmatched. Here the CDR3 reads CASSLFAGAGELFF. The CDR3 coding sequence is TGCGCCAGCAGCTTATTCGCGGGAGCGGGGGAGCTGTTTTTT.

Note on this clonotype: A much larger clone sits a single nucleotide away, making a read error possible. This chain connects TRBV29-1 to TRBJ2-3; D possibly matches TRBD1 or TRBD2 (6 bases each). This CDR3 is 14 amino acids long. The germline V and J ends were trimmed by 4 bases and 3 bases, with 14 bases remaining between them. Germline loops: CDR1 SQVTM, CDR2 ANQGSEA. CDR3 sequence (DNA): TGCAGCGTTGCCGGGGGCCCTAGAACAGATACGCAGTATTTT. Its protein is CSVAGGPRTDTQYF.

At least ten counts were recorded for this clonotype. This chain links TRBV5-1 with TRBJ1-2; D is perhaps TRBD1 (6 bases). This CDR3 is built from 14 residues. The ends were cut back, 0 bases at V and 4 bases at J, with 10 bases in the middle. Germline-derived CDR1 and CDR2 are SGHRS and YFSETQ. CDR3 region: CASSLAWDTYGYTF. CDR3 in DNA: TGCGCCAGCAGCTTGGCATGGGACACCTATGGCTACACCTTC.

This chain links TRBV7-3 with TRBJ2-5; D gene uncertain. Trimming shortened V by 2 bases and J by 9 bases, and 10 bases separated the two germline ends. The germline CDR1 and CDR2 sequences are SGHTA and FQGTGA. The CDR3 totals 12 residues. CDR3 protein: CASSLGPGPQYF. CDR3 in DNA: TGTGCCAGCAGCTTAGGTCCCGGCCCCCAGTACTTC.

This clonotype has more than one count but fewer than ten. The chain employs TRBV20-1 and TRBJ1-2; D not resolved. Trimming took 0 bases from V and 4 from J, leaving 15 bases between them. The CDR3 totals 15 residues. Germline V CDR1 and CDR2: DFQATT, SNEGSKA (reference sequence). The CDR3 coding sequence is TGCAGTGCTAGAGATTATAGGGATCCTCCCTATGGCTACACCTTC. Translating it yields CSARDYRDPPYGYTF.

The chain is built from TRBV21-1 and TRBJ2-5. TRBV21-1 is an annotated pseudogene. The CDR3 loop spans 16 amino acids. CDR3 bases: TGTGCCAGCAGCGAAATTGGGCTTACCCGCCAAGAGACCCAGTACTTC. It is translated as CASSEIGLTRQETQYF.

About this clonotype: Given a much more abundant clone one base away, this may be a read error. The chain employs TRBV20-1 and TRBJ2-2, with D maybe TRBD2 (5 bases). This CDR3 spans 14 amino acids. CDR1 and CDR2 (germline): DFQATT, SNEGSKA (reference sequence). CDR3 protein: CSATETPNTGEPFF. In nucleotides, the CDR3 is TGCAGTGCTACTGAAACACCGAACACCGGGGAGCCGTTTTTT.

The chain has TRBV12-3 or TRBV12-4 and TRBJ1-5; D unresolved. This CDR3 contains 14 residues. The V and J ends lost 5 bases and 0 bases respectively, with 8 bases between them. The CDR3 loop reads CASSTEYSNQPQHF. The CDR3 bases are TGTGCCAGCAGTACAGAGTATAGCAATCAGCCCCAGCATTTT.

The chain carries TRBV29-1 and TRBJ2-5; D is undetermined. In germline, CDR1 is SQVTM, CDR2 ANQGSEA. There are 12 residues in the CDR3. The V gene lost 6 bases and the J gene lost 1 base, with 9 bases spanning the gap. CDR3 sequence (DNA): TGCAGCGTCTCGGGCCCCCAAGAGACCCAGTACTTC. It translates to CSVSGPQETQYF.

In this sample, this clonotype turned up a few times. For the CDR3, the DNA is TGTGCCAGCACCTCTAATCAGATCCAAGAGACCCAGTACTTC. Its translation is CASTSNQIQETQYF. The rearrangement joins TRBV5-6 to TRBJ2-5; D remains ambiguous. The CDR3 extends over 14 amino acids. V shed 6 bases and J shed 1 base, with 13 bases lying between them. Germline lookup yields CDR1 SGHDT and CDR2 YYEEEE.

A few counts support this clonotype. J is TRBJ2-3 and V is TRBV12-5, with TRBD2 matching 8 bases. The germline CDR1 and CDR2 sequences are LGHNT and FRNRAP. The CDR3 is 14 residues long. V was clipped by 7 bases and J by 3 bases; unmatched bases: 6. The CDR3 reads CASEDGGVTDTQYF. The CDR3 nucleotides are TGTGCTAGTGAGGACGGGGGGGTGACAGATACGCAGTATTTT. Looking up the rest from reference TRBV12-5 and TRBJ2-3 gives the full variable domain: DARVTQTPRHKVTEMGQEVTMRCQPILGHNTVFWYRQTMMQGLELLAYFRNRAPLDDSGMPKDRFSAEMPDATLATLKIQPSEPRDSAVYFCASEDGGVTDTQYFGPGTRLTVL.

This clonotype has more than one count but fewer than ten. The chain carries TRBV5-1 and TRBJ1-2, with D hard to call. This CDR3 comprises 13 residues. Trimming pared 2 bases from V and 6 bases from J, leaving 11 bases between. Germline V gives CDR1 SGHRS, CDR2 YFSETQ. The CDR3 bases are TGCGCCAGCAGCTTTCGGCAGGTCGATGGCTACACCTTC. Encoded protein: CASSFRQVDGYTF.

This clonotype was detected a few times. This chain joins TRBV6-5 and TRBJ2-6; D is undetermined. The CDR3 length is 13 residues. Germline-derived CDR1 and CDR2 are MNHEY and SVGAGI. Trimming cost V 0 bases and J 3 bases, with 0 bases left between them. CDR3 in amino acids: CASSYSGANVLTF. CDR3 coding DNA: TGTGCCAGCAGTTACTCTGGGGCCAACGTCCTGACTTTC.

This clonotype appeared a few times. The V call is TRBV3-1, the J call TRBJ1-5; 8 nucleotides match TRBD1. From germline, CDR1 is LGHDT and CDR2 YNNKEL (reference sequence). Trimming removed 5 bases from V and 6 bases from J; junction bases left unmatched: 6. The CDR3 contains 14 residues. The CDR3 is CASSSRQGSQPQHF. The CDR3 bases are TGTGCCAGCAGCTCGCGACAGGGGTCTCAGCCCCAGCATTTT.

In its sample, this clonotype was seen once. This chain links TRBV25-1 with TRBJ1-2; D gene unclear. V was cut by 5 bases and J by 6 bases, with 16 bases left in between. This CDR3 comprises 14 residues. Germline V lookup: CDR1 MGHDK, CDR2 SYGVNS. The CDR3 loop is CASSSIGRIDGYTF. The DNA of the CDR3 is TGTGCCAGCAGTTCTATAGGACGGATTGATGGCTACACCTTC.

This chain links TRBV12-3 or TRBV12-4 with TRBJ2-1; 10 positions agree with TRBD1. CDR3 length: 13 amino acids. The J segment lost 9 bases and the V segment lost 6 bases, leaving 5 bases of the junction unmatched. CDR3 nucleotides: TGTGCCAGCAGGACGACAGGGGGCAGTGAGCAGTTCTTC. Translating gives CASRTTGGSEQFF.